The 25 T cell receptor beta chains below were found in one sample sequenced in a study of blood T cell repertoires in COVID-19. Libraries were prepared by immunoSEQ multiplex PCR; TCRdb keeps only in-frame clonotypes and omits some of them. The top ten hold 3.5% to 4.5% of the sample, which has 130,000 to 150,000 clones, roughly nine tenths seen once. Sequenced: PBMCs or T cells enriched from blood (not recorded which). The origin of the receptors is a woman between 40 and 55 years old who had been exposed to COVID-19.

The chain joins TRBV5-1 to TRBJ1-1; D is uncertain. Germline V gives CDR1 SGHRS, CDR2 YFSETQ. The CDR3 runs 12 residues. V lost 1 base to trimming and J lost 1 base, with 2 bases between them. The CDR3 DNA is TGCGCCAGCAGCTTGCGGAACACTGAAGCTTTCTTT. This codes for CASSLRNTEAFF. Looking up the rest from reference TRBV5-1 and TRBJ1-1 gives the full variable domain: KAGVTQTPRYLIKTRGQQVTLSCSPISGHRSVSWYQQTPGQGLQFLFEYFSETQRNKGNFPGRFSGRQFSNSRSEMNVSTLELGDSALYLCASSLRNTEAFFGQGTRLTVV.

The chain has TRBV6-5 and TRBJ2-4; possible D gene TRBD1, 5 bases. CDR1 MNHEY and CDR2 SVGAGI come from the germline V gene. Trimming left V 0 bases short and J 8 bases short, with 11 bases between. The CDR3 runs 14 residues. CDR3 DNA sequence: TGTGCCAGCAGTTACTCGGACAAATGGGACATTCAGTACTTC. Translated, it gives CASSYSDKWDIQYF.

Here the CDR3 DNA reads TGTGCCAGTAGTAGTTCGGGCGGGAGCCGGTGGGAGACCCAGTACTTC. Protein product: CASSSSGGSRWETQYF. V usage is TRBV19 and J usage is TRBJ2-5; TRBD2 agrees at 7 bases. CDR1 and CDR2 (germline): LNHDA, SQIVND (reference sequence). V trimming: 4 bases; J trimming: 5 bases; junction bases outside the gene matches: 13. The CDR3 length is 16 residues.

This chain connects TRBV3-1 (or the pseudogene TRBV3-2) to TRBJ1-3; D uncertain. The CDR3 contains 14 residues. The germline V gene encodes CDR1 LGHDT and CDR2 YNNKEL (reference sequence). Trimming took off 4 bases at V and 4 bases at J, with 11 bases between the two ends. The CDR3 protein is CASSRRQAGNTIYF. DNA for the CDR3: TGTGCCAGCAGCCGAAGGCAAGCGGGAAACACCATATATTTT.

This clone was observed once. V gene TRBV6-5 combines with J gene TRBJ1-2; 10 nucleotides match TRBD1. Looked up from germline, CDR1 is MNHEY and CDR2 is SVGAGI. Trimming took 7 bases from V and 4 from J; bases not matched to a gene: 9. The CDR3 length is 15 residues. The CDR3 is CASNGTGEWIYGYTF. The CDR3 coding sequence is TGTGCCAGCAATGGGACAGGGGAGTGGATCTATGGCTACACCTTC.

V and J are TRBV12-5 and TRBJ1-1; D gene ambiguous. The germline V gene has CDR1 LGHNT and CDR2 FRNRAP. The CDR3 has 13 amino acids. Trimming shortened V by 1 base and J by 2 bases, and 5 bases separated the two germline ends. The CDR3 bases are TGTGCTAGTGGTTTGGCCCTTAACACTGAAGCTTTCTTT. This encodes CASGLALNTEAFF.

The rearrangement links TRBV5-1 to TRBJ2-1; D perhaps matches TRBD1 (6 bases). Trimming shortened V by 1 base and J by 6 bases, and 11 bases separated the two germline ends. Germline V lookup: CDR1 SGHRS, CDR2 YFSETQ. CDR3 length equals 14 residues. CDR3 residues: CASSLFTGSNEQFF. CDR3 bases: TGCGCCAGCAGCTTGTTTACAGGGTCCAATGAGCAGTTCTTC.

The chain uses TRBV28 and TRBJ2-4; 9 bases align to TRBD1. This CDR3 is 17 amino acids long. Looked up from germline, CDR1 is MDHEN and CDR2 is SYDVKM. V dropped 5 bases and J dropped 2; count of bases not matched to a gene: 10. The CDR3 DNA follows: TGTGCCAGCAGTAATAGCCGGGACAGGGTATCCAAAAACATTCAGTACTTC. The encoded protein is CASSNSRDRVSKNIQYF.

About this clone: Other DNA sequences in this sample translate to the same CDR3. This chain links TRBV5-1 with TRBJ1-5; TRBD1 agrees at 10 bases. Trimming removed 0 bases from V and 4 bases from J; junction bases left unmatched: 1. Germline V CDR1 and CDR2: SGHRS, YFSETQ. This CDR3 is built from 15 residues. In DNA, the CDR3 is TGCGCCAGCAGCTTGGGGGGACAGGGGAATCAGCCCCAGCATTTT. This gives the protein CASSLGGQGNQPQHF. Full variable domain (outside the CDR3, taken from reference TRBV5-1 and TRBJ1-5): KAGVTQTPRYLIKTRGQQVTLSCSPISGHRSVSWYQQTPGQGLQFLFEYFSETQRNKGNFPGRFSGRQFSNSRSEMNVSTLELGDSALYLCASSLGGQGNQPQHFGDGTRLSIL.

In this sample, this clone turned up once. V is TRBV14 and J is TRBJ2-7; maybe TRBD1 (5 bases). Germline assignment: CDR1 SGHDN and CDR2 FVKESK. V lost 4 bases, J lost 6 bases, and 16 bases lay in between. CDR3 length equals 14 residues. The CDR3 is CASSRESGIVEQYF. The DNA for the CDR3 is TGTGCCAGCAGCCGCGAGTCAGGGATTGTCGAGCAGTACTTC.

The V and J genes are TRBV6-5 and TRBJ1-6; possibly TRBD1 for D (6 bases). There are 14 residues in the CDR3. Germline CDR1 and CDR2: MNHEY and SVGAGI. Trimming shortened V by 6 bases and J by 7 bases, and 13 bases separated the two germline ends. CDR3 sequence (DNA): TGTGCCAGCAGAGGCCAGGGGAAGAATTCACCCCTCCACTTT. Protein product: CASRGQGKNSPLHF.

This clone has just one count. The chain is built from TRBV4-3 and TRBJ1-2; D is uncertain. The V gene's germline CDR1 is LGHNA and CDR2 YSLEER. The CDR3 is made up of 13 amino acids. Deletions cut 1 base from V and 1 base from J, with 4 bases between. The CDR3 region has the DNA TGCGCCAGCAGCCAAGCTCTTAACTATGGCTACACCTTC. This gives the protein CASSQALNYGYTF.

The gene calls are TRBV6-5 and TRBJ1-2; 9 bases map to TRBD1. CDR3 size: 14 residues. Germline-derived CDR1 and CDR2 are MNHEY and SVGAGI. The trim removed 5 bases at V and 3 bases at J, leaving 4 bases unmatched. CDR3 sequence reads: CASSPDRGDYGYTF. CDR3 coding DNA: TGTGCCAGCAGTCCGGACAGGGGAGACTATGGCTACACCTTC.

The genes are TRBV19 and TRBJ1-2; 8 bases match TRBD1. CDR1 is LNHDA and CDR2 is SQIVND in the germline V gene (reference sequence). Trimming at V came to 7 bases and at J to 3 bases, leaving 7 bases not matched to a gene. The CDR3 loop spans 14 amino acids. CDR3 protein: CASISRQGYYGYTF. The CDR3 nucleotides read TGTGCCAGTATATCGAGACAGGGGTACTATGGCTACACCTTC.

Worth noting for this clone: Additional DNA sequences in this sample encode the identical CDR3. This chain links TRBV2 with TRBJ2-7, with 7 bases fitting TRBD1. The V gene end was trimmed by 4 bases and the J gene end by 2 bases; junction bases not matched to a gene: 2. There are 13 residues in the CDR3. Germline CDR1 is SNHLY and CDR2 is FYNNEI. CDR3 in DNA: TGTGCCAGCAGTGGACAGGGCCCCTACGAGCAGTACTTC. Translated: CASSGQGPYEQYF.

In this sample, this clone turned up once. The rearrangement links TRBV3-1 (or the pseudogene TRBV3-2) to TRBJ2-3, with D perhaps TRBD1 (6 bases). The ends were cut back, 1 base at V and 0 bases at J, with 14 bases in the middle. CDR3 size: 17 residues. Per the germline V gene, CDR1 is LGHDT and CDR2 is YNNKEL (reference sequence). CDR3 residues: CASSQGQGFGSTDTQYF. CDR3 bases: TGTGCCAGCAGCCAAGGCCAGGGGTTTGGTAGCACAGATACGCAGTATTTT.

The chain recombines TRBV6-1 with TRBJ1-2; a weak D match, TRBD1 (5 bases). In germline, CDR1 is MNHNS, CDR2 SASEGT. V gave up 3 bases and J gave up 1 base, with 18 bases separating them. This CDR3 region has 17 residues. CDR3 in amino acids: CASSDHRGTGGNYGYTF. For the CDR3, the DNA is TGTGCCAGCAGTGACCACCGGGGGACGGGAGGTAACTATGGCTACACCTTC.

The chain is built from TRBV28 and TRBJ2-5, with 9 nucleotides matching TRBD1. The V and J ends lost 2 bases and 5 bases, in that order; junction bases with no gene match: 6. The CDR3 has 15 amino acids. Germline V gene lookup returns CDR1 MDHEN and CDR2 SYDVKM. CDR3 residues: CASSLRDREAETQYF. The CDR3 DNA sequence: TGTGCCAGCAGTTTACGGGACAGGGAAGCGGAGACCCAGTACTTC.

This sequence joins TRBV11-2 and TRBJ1-4; 9 nucleotides line up with TRBD1. Trimming at V came to 5 bases and at J to 7 bases, leaving 14 bases not matched to a gene. The CDR3 contains 17 residues. Looked up from germline, CDR1 is SGHAT and CDR2 is FQNNGV. CDR3 region: CASSPGTGLIGSEKLFF. The CDR3 coding sequence is TGTGCCAGCAGCCCCGGGACAGGGCTCATTGGAAGTGAAAAACTGTTTTTT.

This clone was seen a single time. V gene TRBV18 combines with J gene TRBJ1-4, with D tentatively TRBD1 (6 bases). This CDR3 region has 14 residues. Germline assignment: CDR1 KGHSH and CDR2 LQKENI. The V and J ends lost 5 bases and 5 bases respectively, with 12 bases between them. The CDR3 loop reads CASSYSGTNEKLFF. The CDR3 DNA sequence: TGTGCCAGCTCATACTCCGGGACAAATGAAAAACTGTTTTTT.

The chain employs TRBV12-5 and TRBJ1-6, with unresolved D. The CDR3 has 17 residues. The germline V gene has CDR1 LGHNT and CDR2 FRNRAP. The ends were cut back, 0 bases at V and 6 bases at J, with 15 bases in the middle. The CDR3 DNA reads as TGTGCTAGTGGTTTGGTACTCAGCCAGCGAACTAATTCACCCCTCCACTTT. This encodes CASGLVLSQRTNSPLHF.

The chain carries TRBV3-1 (or the pseudogene TRBV3-2) and TRBJ2-7, with TRBD1 matching 7 bases. V trimming: 4 bases; J trimming: 5 bases; junction bases outside the gene matches: 5. CDR3 length: 13 residues. In germline, CDR1 is LGHDT, CDR2 YNNKEL (reference sequence). CDR3 sequence: CASSRQGPHEQYF. The CDR3 nucleotides are TGTGCCAGCAGCCGACAGGGCCCCCACGAGCAGTACTTC.

The chain carries TRBV19 and TRBJ1-3; D not resolved. In germline, CDR1 is LNHDA, CDR2 SQIVND (reference sequence). V lost 5 bases and J 0 bases, leaving 14 bases between the germline ends. The CDR3 totals 16 residues. CDR3 region: CASSAPRAYSGNTIYF. The CDR3 DNA is TGTGCCAGTAGTGCCCCGCGGGCCTACTCTGGAAACACCATATATTTT.

This clone showed up just a few times. Distinct nucleotide sequences in the sample also encode this CDR3. The V call is TRBV7-6, the J call TRBJ1-3; TRBD1 matches 7 bases. The germline CDR1 and CDR2 sequences are SGHVS and FNYEAQ. The ends lost 1 base at V and 4 bases at J; junction bases unmatched: 4. The CDR3 totals 15 residues. This CDR3 is CASSLGQGGGNTIYF. CDR3 nucleotides: TGTGCCAGCAGCTTAGGACAGGGTGGAGGAAACACCATATATTTT.

V usage is TRBV28 and J usage is TRBJ1-6; D gene uncertain. The germline CDR1 and CDR2 sequences are MDHEN and SYDVKM. V shed 8 bases and J shed 8 bases, with 16 bases lying between them. The CDR3 runs 14 residues. The CDR3 region is CASALAGLHSPLHF. The CDR3 region has the DNA TGTGCCAGCGCCCTCGCGGGGTTGCATTCACCCCTCCACTTT.